A single sample gave rise to the 17 T cell receptor beta chains below, sequenced in a study of memory CD8 T cells in hepatitis C reinfection. The assay was immunoSEQ multiplex PCR, and TCRdb's table has in-frame clones only and misses some. The sample comprises some 44,000 clones, about 91% of which are singletons, and 0.72% rests with the top ten. Time point meaning: late/post reinfection, 12 to 24 weeks after detection. The sorted cells went straight to TCR sequencing with no prior in vitro expansion. Sequenced sample: naive CD8+ T cells sorted from blood. The receptors were sampled from a young man with hepatitis C virus infection.

This chain uses TRBV5-1 with TRBJ2-3, with 9 bases fitting TRBD1. The CDR3 is 16 amino acids. Looked up from germline, CDR1 is SGHRS and CDR2 is YFSETQ. V trimming: 4 bases; J trimming: 5 bases; junction bases outside the gene matches: 11. The CDR3 nucleotides are TGCGCCAGCAGCCTGCTGGGACAGGGTGGTGGAGATACGCAGTATTTT. Residues: CASSLLGQGGGDTQYF. The variable domain in full, with the rest retrieved from reference TRBV5-1 and TRBJ2-3, is KAGVTQTPRYLIKTRGQQVTLSCSPISGHRSVSWYQQTPGQGLQFLFEYFSETQRNKGNFPGRFSGRQFSNSRSEMNVSTLELGDSALYLCASSLLGQGGGDTQYFGPGTRLTVL.

V usage is TRBV5-5 and J usage is TRBJ2-7; 13 bases align to TRBD2. V trimming: 4 bases; J trimming: 4 bases; junction bases outside the gene matches: 8. The CDR3 contains 16 residues. Germline-derived CDR1 and CDR2 are SGHKS and YYEKEE (reference sequence). The CDR3 DNA reads TGTGCCAGCAGCGCGGGACTAGCGGGATTGGGATACGAGCAGTACTTC. As protein: CASSAGLAGLGYEQYF.

The chain couples TRBV19 to TRBJ2-7; D possibly corresponds to TRBD1 (5 bases). The V gene's germline CDR1 is LNHDA and CDR2 SQIVND (reference sequence). This CDR3 region has 13 residues. V lost 3 bases, J lost 6 bases, and 12 bases lay in between. Written as DNA, the CDR3 is TGTGCCAGTAGTATTCAGGGCTCAGGCGAGCAGTACTTC. This translates into CASSIQGSGEQYF.

The rearrangement uses TRBV7-9 and TRBJ2-5, with a tentative D call TRBD1 (5 bases). Germline V gives CDR1 SEHNR, CDR2 FQNEAQ (reference sequence). V lost 1 base, J lost 5 bases, and 14 bases lay in between. The CDR3 loop spans 15 amino acids. This CDR3 reads CASSLGVQGRETQYF. The CDR3 DNA is TGTGCCAGCAGCTTAGGAGTGCAGGGTCGGGAGACCCAGTACTTC.

The rearrangement links TRBV29-1 to TRBJ2-1; 7 bases are a match to TRBD2. Germline V CDR1 and CDR2: SQVTM, ANQGSEA. The trim removed 4 bases at V and 0 bases at J, leaving 3 bases unmatched. CDR3 length: 14 residues. Here the CDR3 DNA reads TGCAGCGTTGCTCTAGCGGACTCCTACAATGAGCAGTTCTTC. Translating it yields CSVALADSYNEQFF.

Worth noting for this clone: At the DNA level, this CDR3 is encoded by other sequences in the same sample as well. This sequence joins TRBV4-1 and TRBJ2-2; 8 bases line up with TRBD1. This CDR3 spans 17 amino acids. V lost 3 bases and J lost 1; bases outside the gene matches: 7. Germline V gene sequence: CDR1 MGHRA, CDR2 YSYEKL. CDR3 sequence reads: CASSHPPGQENTGELFF. CDR3 bases: TGCGCCAGCAGCCATCCCCCGGGACAGGAGAACACCGGGGAGCTGTTTTTT.

The J gene is TRBJ2-1, the V gene TRBV7-9; 8 bases map to TRBD1. Germline V gene lookup returns CDR1 SEHNR and CDR2 FQNEAQ (reference sequence). The CDR3 length is 15 residues. Losses at the gene ends were 10 bases for V and 4 bases for J; bases not matched to a gene: 12. The CDR3 here is CAIPKGTGPYNEQFF. In nucleotides, the CDR3 is TGTGCCATCCCCAAGGGGACAGGTCCTTACAATGAGCAGTTCTTC.

This clone was recorded a few times. The genes are TRBV9 and TRBJ1-4; tentatively, D is TRBD1 (5 bases). This CDR3 spans 17 amino acids. Between the trimmed V and J ends, which lost 0 bases and 0 bases, there was a span of 12 bases. Germline V gene data show CDR1 as SGDLS and CDR2 as YYNGEE. The DNA of the CDR3 is TGTGCCAGCAGCGTAGGACAGACCATTGCAACTAATGAAAAACTGTTTTTT. This encodes CASSVGQTIATNEKLFF.

The rearrangement uses TRBV29-1 and TRBJ2-3; D is possibly TRBD2 (5 bases). V was clipped by 6 bases and J by 1 base, with 14 bases between them. Germline CDR1 is SQVTM and CDR2 is ANQGSEA. CDR3 length equals 14 residues. The CDR3 here is CSVTGAEGTDTQYF. As DNA, the CDR3 is TGCAGCGTCACTGGTGCGGAGGGCACAGATACGCAGTATTTT.

In this sample, this clone turned up once. The CDR3 bases are TGTGCCAGCAGCCCGACAGGGAGGTATGTCAATGAGCAGTTCTTC. Translated, it gives CASSPTGRYVNEQFF. The chain recombines TRBV5-6 with TRBJ2-1; D might be TRBD1 (7 bases). The V gene's germline CDR1 is SGHDT and CDR2 YYEEEE. The V and J ends lost 4 bases and 6 bases respectively, with 17 bases between them. The CDR3 is 15 residues long.

This chain connects TRBV29-1 to TRBJ2-1, with 9 bases that match TRBD1. Germline CDR1 and CDR2: SQVTM and ANQGSEA. There are 16 residues in the CDR3. V gave up 4 bases and J gave up 1 base; unmatched junction bases: 8. CDR3 in amino acids: CSVVSGQGYSYNEQFF. CDR3 nucleotide sequence: TGCAGCGTTGTATCTGGACAGGGGTATTCCTACAATGAGCAGTTCTTC.

This chain joins TRBV4-3 and TRBJ2-2; D unclear. Trimming removed 1 base from V and 4 bases from J, with 7 bases in between. This CDR3 has 14 residues. Germline CDR1 is LGHNA and CDR2 is YSLEER. CDR3 region: CASSQGFITGELFF. The CDR3 DNA is TGCGCCAGCAGCCAAGGTTTCATCACCGGGGAGCTGTTTTTT.

This rearrangement joins TRBV30 to TRBJ1-2; possibly TRBD1 for D (5 bases). Between the trimmed V and J ends, which lost 4 bases and 3 bases, there was a span of 21 bases. Looked up from germline, CDR1 is GTSNPN and CDR2 is SVGIG (reference sequence). The CDR3 has 16 residues. CDR3 loop: CAWTPWGGFGDYGYTF. As DNA, the CDR3 is TGTGCCTGGACCCCCTGGGGGGGGTTCGGCGACTATGGCTACACCTTC.

This clone was seen once. J is TRBJ1-1 and V is TRBV2; D might be TRBD1 (5 bases). The V end lost 7 bases, the J end lost 5 bases, and 14 bases lay between the germline ends. Germline assignment: CDR1 SNHLY and CDR2 FYNNEI. CDR3 length: 13 amino acids. The CDR3 coding sequence is TGTGCCAGCAAAGGCCTGGGGGGGACTGAAGCTTTCTTT. It specifies CASKGLGGTEAFF.

V and J are TRBV2 and TRBJ2-5; D gene unclear. The length of the CDR3 is 15 residues. V was trimmed by 1 base and J by 5 bases, leaving 14 bases between them. Germline CDR1 and CDR2: SNHLY and FYNNEI. The CDR3 here is CASSEGAQMVETQYF. DNA of the CDR3: TGTGCCAGCAGTGAAGGGGCGCAGATGGTGGAGACCCAGTACTTC.

The chain joins TRBV6-6 to TRBJ2-7; perhaps TRBD2 as D (6 bases). The CDR3 is made up of 11 amino acids. V lost 5 bases and J 7 bases, leaving 9 bases between the germline ends. The germline V gene encodes CDR1 MNHNY and CDR2 SVGAGI (reference sequence). The CDR3 nucleotides read TGTGCCAGCAGTGGAGGGGAGGAGCAGTACGTC. This codes for CASSGGEEQYV.

The chain recombines TRBV19 with TRBJ1-5; no clear D gene. Germline V lookup: CDR1 LNHDA, CDR2 SQIVND (reference sequence). V lost 0 bases and J lost 9, with 15 bases in between. The CDR3 contains 15 residues. The CDR3 spells CASSIEDTHMSPQHF. CDR3 DNA: TGTGCCAGTAGTATAGAAGACACTCACATGTCGCCCCAGCATTTT. The full variable domain, rest sourced from reference TRBV19 and TRBJ1-5, is DGGITQSPKYLFRKEGQNVTLSCEQNLNHDAMYWYRQDPGQGLRLIYYSQIVNDFQKGDIAEGYSVSREKKESFPLTVTSAQKNPTAFYLCASSIEDTHMSPQHFGDGTRLSIL.